Following are 18 T cell receptor beta chains from one sample sequenced in a study of neurological immune-mediated disorders. One entry per CDR3 protein results from TCRdb running MiXCR on the 5' RACE reads. The sample has some 76,000 distinct CDR3 sequences; about 3% are singletons. The sample was PBMCs. The receptor set was obtained from a woman in her fifties or sixties with multiple sclerosis.

This clonotype was picked up many times. The V gene is TRBV5-1, the J gene TRBJ2-7, with D possibly TRBD1 on 5 matching bases. Germline CDR1 reads SGHRS; CDR2 reads YFSETQ. Trimming removed 1 base from V and 6 bases from J, with 20 bases in between. The CDR3 length is 16 residues. The CDR3 reads CASSLFTGPQRGEQYV. CDR3 nucleotides: TGCGCCAGCAGCTTGTTTACCGGGCCCCAAAGGGGCGAGCAGTACGTC.

This clonotype was seen ten or more times. V gene TRBV18 combines with J gene TRBJ2-3; no firm D call. The V gene lost 2 bases and the J gene lost 5 bases, with 8 bases spanning the gap. Germline CDR1 reads KGHSH; CDR2 reads LQKENI. The CDR3 contains 13 residues. CDR3 sequence: CASSPTTVDTQYF. The CDR3 DNA reads as TGTGCCAGCTCACCAACCACTGTAGATACGCAGTATTTT.

This clonotype was observed a handful of times. One base away lies a much larger clone, so this may be a sequencing read error. The V gene is TRBV7-9, the J gene TRBJ2-7; D tentatively fits TRBD1 or TRBD2 (6 bases each). The CDR3 is made up of 12 amino acids. Germline V gene sequence: CDR1 SEHNR, CDR2 FQNEAQ (reference sequence). CDR3 in amino acids: CDSRGGGYEQYF. CDR3 in DNA: TGTGACAGCAGAGGAGGGGGCTACGAGCAGTACTTC. The full variable domain, completed using reference TRBV7-9 and TRBJ2-7, is DTGVSQNPRHKITKRGQNVTFRCDPISEHNRLYWYRQTLGQGPEFLTYFQNEAQLEKSRLLSDRFSAERPKGSFSTLEIQRTEQGDSAMYLCDSRGGGYEQYFGPGTRLTVT.

This clonotype has a count of ten or more. This rearrangement joins TRBV20-1 to TRBJ2-1; D gene unclear. This CDR3 comprises 15 residues. Germline CDR1 reads DFQATT; CDR2 reads SNEGSKA (reference sequence). V lost 5 bases to trimming and J lost 7 bases, with 21 bases between them. DNA for the CDR3: TGCAGTGCTCCACAATTAGGGCGGATGGGTAATGAGCAGTTCTTC. This codes for CSAPQLGRMGNEQFF.

This clonotype was recorded at least ten times. V usage is TRBV5-5 and J usage is TRBJ1-5; D gene unclear. The CDR3 is 15 amino acids. Trimming pared 4 bases from V and 0 bases from J, leaving 11 bases between. Germline assignment: CDR1 SGHKS and CDR2 YYEKEE (reference sequence). CDR3 sequence (DNA): TGTGCCAGCAGCCCACAGCTTTATAGCAATCAGCCCCAGCATTTT. Encoded protein: CASSPQLYSNQPQHF.

On this clonotype: Given a much more abundant clone one base away, this may be a read error. V usage is TRBV5-1 and J usage is TRBJ1-1, with 7 bases fitting TRBD1. This CDR3 spans 15 amino acids. Trimming cost V 4 bases and J 2 bases; bases outside gene matches: 8. The germline gives CDR1 SGHRS, CDR2 YFSETQ. The CDR3 DNA reads TGCGCCAGCAGCCAAACAGGGGACCTTAACACTGAAGCTTTCTTT. Protein product: CASSQTGDLNTEAFF.

The sample holds many counts of this clonotype. The gene calls are TRBV20-1 and TRBJ2-3, with D unclear. Germline values: CDR1 DFQATT, CDR2 SNEGSKA (reference sequence). The V end was cut by 5 bases, the J end by 0 bases, with 15 bases between. The CDR3 loop spans 15 amino acids. CDR3 DNA sequence: TGCAGTGCTGCCGGTTCGGCCTCTAGCACAGATACGCAGTATTTT. It yields the protein CSAAGSASSTDTQYF.

V and J are TRBV5-1 and TRBJ1-2; unclear D gene. Per germline, CDR1 SGHRS and CDR2 YFSETQ. The CDR3 spans 16 residues. The V end was cut by 0 bases, the J end by 2 bases, with 14 bases between. CDR3 protein: CASSLDGGVINYGYTF. DNA of the CDR3: TGCGCCAGCAGCTTGGATGGCGGGGTTATCAACTATGGCTACACCTTC.

Many counts were recorded for this clonotype. The V and J genes are TRBV5-5 and TRBJ2-7; 8 positions match TRBD2. CDR3 size: 14 residues. The J segment lost 4 bases and the V segment lost 4 bases, leaving 7 bases of the junction unmatched. Germline V CDR1 and CDR2: SGHKS, YYEKEE (reference sequence). CDR3 amino acids: CASSPSGLAYEQYF. In DNA form, the CDR3 reads TGTGCCAGCAGCCCTTCCGGACTAGCTTACGAGCAGTACTTC.

This clonotype has a count of ten or more. The V gene is TRBV4-3, the J gene TRBJ2-7, with 11 bases that match TRBD2. V trimming: 1 base; J trimming: 0 bases; junction bases outside the gene matches: 2. The germline gives CDR1 LGHNA, CDR2 YSLEER. This CDR3 spans 16 amino acids. The CDR3 sequence: CASSQGLAGRSYEQYF. CDR3 in DNA: TGCGCCAGCAGCCAAGGACTAGCGGGACGCTCCTACGAGCAGTACTTC.

There are many counts of this clonotype. The chain employs TRBV3-1 and TRBJ1-5, with a tentative D call TRBD1 (5 bases). Germline V CDR1 and CDR2: LGHDT, YNNKEL (reference sequence). Trimming removed 0 bases at V and 7 bases at J, with 7 bases between. This CDR3 region has 13 residues. The CDR3, as DNA: TGTGCCAGCAGCCAAGACAGGGAACAGCCCCAGCATTTT. Translated, it gives CASSQDREQPQHF.

This clonotype occurred many times. The rearrangement joins TRBV20-1 to TRBJ1-5, with a weak D call TRBD1 (5 bases). V lost 7 bases, J lost 4 bases, and 20 bases lay in between. Germline CDR1 is DFQATT and CDR2 is SNEGSKA (reference sequence). CDR3 length: 15 amino acids. The CDR3 sequence: CSVLLSATANQPQHF. CDR3 coding DNA: TGCAGTGTCCTCCTCTCTGCGACAGCAAATCAGCCCCAGCATTTT.

This clonotype was detected a few times. A much more abundant neighbour one base away suggests this may be a read error. The J gene is TRBJ1-6, the V gene TRBV29-1, with D possibly TRBD1 on 6 matching bases. The CDR3 covers 13 residues. Germline V gives CDR1 SQVTM, CDR2 ANQGSEA. Written as DNA, the CDR3 is TGCAGCGTCCAAACAGGGAGGAATTCACACCTCCACTTT. Encoded protein: CSVQTGRNSHLHF.

A note on this clonotype: Since a much larger clone is just one base distant, this may be a read error. This chain links TRBV4-1 with TRBJ1-6; D gene ambiguous. The CDR3 spans 13 residues. Germline V gene data show CDR1 as MGHRA and CDR2 as YSYEKL. The DNA for the CDR3 is TGCGCCAGCAGCCTTGGGCCCGTTGATCCCCTCAACTTT. Protein sequence: CASSLGPVDPLNF.

The table lists this clonotype with many counts. The CDR3 DNA sequence: TGCGCCAGCAATAGCGGGGCCTCCACCTACGAGCAGTACTTC. It yields the protein CASNSGASTYEQYF. This sequence joins TRBV10-2 and TRBJ2-7; 8 bases agree with TRBD2. CDR3 length equals 14 residues. V was clipped by 7 bases and J by 2 bases; unmatched bases: 7. Germline V gene data show CDR1 as WSHSY and CDR2 as SAAADI.

This chain joins TRBV12-3 or TRBV12-4 and TRBJ1-6; D unclear. This CDR3 region has 15 residues. Trimming removed 2 bases from V and 5 bases from J, with 10 bases in between. CDR3 in DNA: TGTGCCAGCAGTTTAATCCGGGAAAATAATTCACCCCTCCACTTT. It encodes CASSLIRENNSPLHF.

This clonotype has ten or more counts. This sequence joins TRBV5-1 and TRBJ2-4; D is uncertain. The germline CDR1 and CDR2 sequences are SGHRS and YFSETQ. The CDR3 consists of 14 residues. V lost 2 bases and J lost 5, with 11 bases in between. The chain's CDR3 is CASSLGQAENIQYF. Written as DNA, the CDR3 is TGCGCCAGCAGCTTAGGGCAGGCCGAAAACATTCAGTACTTC.

This clonotype was recorded at least ten times. The V and J genes are TRBV5-1 and TRBJ2-3; D gene uncertain. Trimming took off 1 base at V and 2 bases at J, with 17 bases between the two ends. Germline CDR1 reads SGHRS; CDR2 reads YFSETQ. The CDR3 runs 17 residues. CDR3 in DNA: TGCGCCAGCAGCTTGCCCTCCGCGGCCGCAACCACAGATACGCAGTATTTT. It encodes CASSLPSAAATTDTQYF.